Listed here is a single T cell receptor (beta chain). The record originates from a study of shared clonotypes between healthy human individuals. CDR1 and CDR2 from the germline V gene are SNHLY and FYNNEI. The CDR3 totals 15 residues. V shed 6 bases and J 6 bases; nucleotides not matched to a gene: 14. The table came from immunoSEQ multiplex PCR; TCRdb's copy has only in-frame clones and leaves some out. The data contain some 1 million clones, around 74% of them singletons. The rearrangement uses TRBV2 and TRBJ2-7; 7 bases map to TRBD1. The TCR was taken from a man between 18 and 29 years old in good health. The material sequenced was memory CD4+ T cells sorted from blood. Stated subset: CD45RA-negative fraction. Here the CDR3 reads CASSFPTTGMSEQYF. CDR3 nucleotide sequence: TGTGCCAGCAGCTTCCCCACGACAGGGATGAGCGAGCAGTACTTC.